What follows describes a single TCR beta chain. Across several immunoSEQ plates, the genomic DNA of each subset was split evenly. Sequencing used immunoSEQ multiplex PCR; TCRdb keeps in-frame clones, though not all of them. The sample shows hundreds of thousands of clones, roughly 72% of them seen only once. The CDR3 consists of 15 residues. Trimming at V came to 4 bases and at J to 7 bases, leaving 8 bases not matched to a gene. CDR1 MDHEN and CDR2 SYDVKM come from the germline V gene. The sample comes from a study of shared clonotypes between healthy human individuals. The overall study: Each donor's CD4 naive and CD4 memory cells filled three plates apiece, CD8 naive two, and CD8 memory one.

V usage is TRBV28 and J usage is TRBJ2-1; TRBD2 aligns across 9 bases. The clonotype originates from a woman aged 25 to 39 in good health. Sequenced material: memory CD4+ T cells sorted from blood. As to subset: CD45RA-negative fraction. The CDR3 nucleotides are TGTGCCAGCAGTTCGGCGGGGGGGCAGAAAAATGAGCAGTTCTTC. Its translation: CASSSAGGQKNEQFF.